Listed here are 32 T cell receptor beta chains from one sample, sequenced in a study of Ad26.COV2.S vaccination and SARS-CoV-2 variants. TCRdb's table, derived via immunoSEQ multiplex PCR, lists solely in-frame clones and lacks some. The sample has 380,000 or so clones; roughly 85% are singletons. As for treatment: around 19 received Ad26.COV2.S at low or high dose, single or two shots; roughly five received placebo; per-sample allocation not given. It was on day 63 after the first vaccine or placebo injection that samples were taken. The sample consisted of peripheral blood, taken in a trial of Ad26.COV2.S vaccine versus placebo. The receptors derive from a person between 18 and 60 years old who received the Ad26.COV2.S COVID-19 vaccine or a placebo.

The chain combines TRBV2 with TRBJ2-1; D might be TRBD1 (6 bases). Germline CDR1 SNHLY, CDR2 FYNNEI. This CDR3 spans 15 amino acids. V lost 4 bases and J lost 2, with 12 bases in between. This chain's CDR3 is CASSGGNRAYNEQFF. The CDR3 region has the DNA TGTGCCAGCAGTGGAGGGAACAGGGCCTACAATGAGCAGTTCTTC.

Written as DNA, the CDR3 is TGTGCCAGCAGCTTAAGTGGGCAAGGATACAATGAGCAGTTCTTC. Encoded protein: CASSLSGQGYNEQFF. The chain is built from TRBV7-2 and TRBJ2-1; D is undetermined. Germline V gene sequence: CDR1 SGHTA, CDR2 FQGNSA. CDR3 length: 15 amino acids. V gave up 2 bases and J gave up 4 bases, with 12 bases separating them.

This clone was recorded a few times. The chain combines TRBV11-2 with TRBJ1-1, with unresolved D. Germline CDR1 and CDR2: SGHAT and FQNNGV. This CDR3 contains 13 residues. V lost 5 bases and J 4 bases, leaving 11 bases between the germline ends. The CDR3 loop is CASSPDRGTEAFF. The CDR3 nucleotides read TGTGCCAGCAGCCCAGACCGCGGCACTGAAGCTTTCTTT.

In this sample, this clone turned up a few times. The junction departs from germline at one end; a sequencing error may be responsible. The chain couples TRBV2 to TRBJ2-2; D uncertain. The V gene's germline CDR1 is SNHLY and CDR2 FYNNEI. This CDR3 region has 15 residues. Here the CDR3 reads CASSEEARLSGELFF. DNA for the CDR3: TGTGCCAGCAGCGAAGAGGCGAGGCTTAGCGGGGAGCTGTTTTTT.

V is TRBV19 and J is TRBJ2-1; tentatively, D is TRBD2 (7 bases). Germline V CDR1 and CDR2: LNHDA, SQIVND (reference sequence). The CDR3 consists of 15 residues. Trimming took off 4 bases at V and 3 bases at J, with 13 bases between the two ends. CDR3: CASSTRGANYNEQFF. The CDR3 nucleotides read TGTGCCAGTAGTACTCGGGGGGCCAACTACAATGAGCAGTTCTTC.

The chain is built from TRBV5-1 and TRBJ2-7; TRBD1 might be the D (5 bases). V lost 0 bases and J lost 0, with 19 bases in between. The CDR3 runs to 18 residues. Germline V lookup: CDR1 SGHRS, CDR2 YFSETQ. CDR3 sequence reads: CASSLGTVLGLSSYEQYF. The CDR3 coding sequence is TGCGCCAGCAGCTTGGGCACTGTTTTGGGGCTGAGCTCCTACGAGCAGTACTTC.

The chain couples TRBV6-2 or TRBV6-3 to TRBJ1-1; D uncertain. This CDR3 is built from 13 residues. Germline V gives CDR1 MNHEY, CDR2 SVGEGT. Trimming cost V 2 bases and J 2 bases, with 6 bases left between them. The CDR3 spells CASSYGFNTEAFF. The CDR3 DNA follows: TGTGCCAGCAGTTACGGCTTTAACACTGAAGCTTTCTTT.

The rearrangement joins TRBV6-6 to TRBJ1-1; no definite D call. V lost 4 bases and J lost 6, with 18 bases in between. The CDR3 spans 15 residues. Germline V lookup: CDR1 MNHNY, CDR2 SVGAGI (reference sequence). In DNA form, the CDR3 reads TGTGCCAGCAGTTCCCGGGGAATCCCGGGCGCTGAAGCTTTCTTT. This gives the protein CASSSRGIPGAEAFF.

The genes are TRBV2 and TRBJ1-5, with D possibly TRBD1 on 6 matching bases. The CDR3 has 15 residues. V lost 4 bases, J lost 2 bases, and 12 bases lay in between. CDR1 and CDR2 (germline): SNHLY, FYNNEI. Here the CDR3 reads CASSAMGQGNQPQHF. CDR3 coding DNA: TGTGCCAGCAGTGCAATGGGACAAGGCAATCAGCCCCAGCATTTT.

This clone was found a few times. This sequence joins TRBV4-2 and TRBJ2-2; D is uncertain. CDR3 length: 15 residues. CDR1 and CDR2 from the germline V gene are LGHNA and YNFKEQ. V lost 0 bases and J lost 5, with 10 bases in between. The CDR3 protein is CASSQDRIRTGELFF. The CDR3 bases are TGTGCCAGCAGCCAAGACCGGATCCGGACCGGGGAGCTGTTTTTT.

The genes are TRBV4-1 and TRBJ2-7; 8 positions match TRBD1. The CDR3 runs 15 residues. Germline values: CDR1 MGHRA, CDR2 YSYEKL. Trimming cost V 5 bases and J 0 bases; bases outside gene matches: 6. The chain's CDR3 is CASSYRQGSSYEQYF. CDR3 bases: TGCGCCAGCAGCTACCGACAGGGGAGCTCCTACGAGCAGTACTTC.

The rearrangement links TRBV5-4 to TRBJ1-6, with D possibly being TRBD1 (5 bases). Germline V CDR1 and CDR2: SGHNT, YYREEE (reference sequence). Trimming cost V 3 bases and J 12 bases, with 16 bases left between them. The CDR3 totals 14 residues. The CDR3 protein is CASSSPGRSIPLHF. The CDR3 DNA follows: TGTGCCAGCAGCTCTCCGGGACGCAGTATACCCCTCCACTTT.

The genes are TRBV11-2 and TRBJ2-7; 8 bases are shared with TRBD2. Germline V lookup: CDR1 SGHAT, CDR2 FQNNGV. CDR3 length: 13 amino acids. The J segment lost 2 bases and the V segment lost 6 bases, leaving 3 bases of the junction unmatched. Here the CDR3 DNA reads TGTGCCAGCAGTTCGGGGGGGACCTACGAGCAGTACTTC. Translated, it gives CASSSGGTYEQYF. Filled out from reference TRBV11-2 and TRBJ2-7, the complete variable domain reads EAGVAQSPRYKIIEKRQSVAFWCNPISGHATLYWYQQILGQGPKLLIQFQNNGVVDDSQLPKDRFSAERLKGVDSTLKIQPAKLEDSAVYLCASSSGGTYEQYFGPGTRLTVT.

The rearrangement uses TRBV18 and TRBJ1-1, with a tentative D call TRBD1 (5 bases). The germline CDR1 and CDR2 sequences are KGHSH and LQKENI. The CDR3 runs 14 residues. V gave up 0 bases and J gave up 8 bases, with 13 bases separating them. This chain's CDR3 is CASSPPSQGGEAFF. The CDR3 DNA follows: TGTGCCAGCTCACCACCGTCTCAGGGCGGGGAAGCTTTCTTT. Full variable domain (rest looked up from reference TRBV18 and TRBJ1-1): NAGVMQNPRHLVRRRGQEARLRCSPMKGHSHVYWYRQLPEEGLKFMVYLQKENIIDESGMPKERFSAEFPKEGPSILRIQQVVRGDSAAYFCASSPPSQGGEAFFGQGTRLTVV.

The CDR3 region is CASSFYGATGREQFF. The CDR3, as DNA: TGTGCCAGCAGCTTCTATGGGGCCACAGGGAGAGAGCAGTTCTTC. The V gene is TRBV5-6, the J gene TRBJ2-1, with D perhaps TRBD1 (6 bases). This CDR3 contains 15 residues. Germline V gene sequence: CDR1 SGHDT, CDR2 YYEEEE. Trimming took 2 bases from V and 10 from J, leaving 19 bases between them.

This chain's CDR3 is CASSPGQGLAKNIQYF. For the CDR3, the DNA is TGTGCCAGCAGCCCGGGACAGGGGCTAGCCAAAAACATTCAGTACTTC. The chain is built from TRBV5-8 and TRBJ2-4; 10 positions agree with TRBD1. Trimming cost V 4 bases and J 0 bases; bases outside gene matches: 4. Germline V CDR1 and CDR2: SGHTS, YDEGEE. The CDR3 has 16 residues.

V is TRBV4-1 and J is TRBJ2-7; 9 bases are shared with TRBD2. Germline loops: CDR1 MGHRA, CDR2 YSYEKL. Trimming took 2 bases from V and 7 from J; bases not matched to a gene: 9. This CDR3 is 15 amino acids long. CDR3 in DNA: TGCGCCAGCAGCCAACCCGCGGGACTAGCTCGGGAGCAGTACTTC. It encodes CASSQPAGLAREQYF.

The J gene is TRBJ1-4, the V gene TRBV29-1; 9 nucleotides align to TRBD1. Per the germline V gene, CDR1 is SQVTM and CDR2 is ANQGSEA. V lost 5 bases to trimming and J lost 4 bases; unmatched junction nucleotides: 8. The length of the CDR3 is 15 residues. The CDR3 is CSVRLGQGNNEKLFF. The CDR3 DNA sequence: TGCAGCGTTAGATTGGGACAGGGAAATAATGAAAAACTGTTTTTT.

This sequence joins TRBV19 and TRBJ1-1; D is possibly TRBD1 (5 bases). The length of the CDR3 is 14 residues. V was pared by 5 bases and J by 0 bases, with 10 bases between. Per germline, CDR1 LNHDA and CDR2 SQIVND (reference sequence). The CDR3 DNA reads as TGTGCCAGTAGTGTGGTAGGGGTGAACACTGAAGCTTTCTTT. Amino acid sequence: CASSVVGVNTEAFF.

V usage is TRBV5-1 and J usage is TRBJ1-2; 8 bases agree with TRBD1. The CDR3 sequence is 16 residues long. After removal of 0 bases from V and 3 bases from J, the junction contained 7 bases not matched to a gene. Germline lookup yields CDR1 SGHRS and CDR2 YFSETQ. CDR3 protein: CASSLGAGGEDYGYTF. For the CDR3, the DNA is TGCGCCAGCAGCTTGGGGGCAGGGGGCGAGGACTATGGCTACACCTTC.

This rearrangement joins TRBV20-1 to TRBJ2-5, with TRBD2 identical over 11 bases. The CDR3 contains 14 residues. Losses at the gene ends were 3 bases for V and 5 bases for J; bases not matched to a gene: 5. Per the germline V gene, CDR1 is DFQATT and CDR2 is SNEGSKA (reference sequence). This CDR3 is CSASSGRAVETQYF. The CDR3 bases are TGCAGTGCTAGTAGCGGGAGGGCCGTGGAGACCCAGTACTTC.

This chain connects TRBV11-2 to TRBJ1-1; the match to TRBD1 covers 9 bases. CDR1 is SGHAT and CDR2 is FQNNGV in the germline V gene. The CDR3 has 14 residues. The V and J ends lost 3 bases and 8 bases, in that order; junction bases with no gene match: 7. This CDR3 reads CASSFYTGGVEAFF. Here the CDR3 DNA reads TGTGCCAGCAGCTTTTACACAGGGGGCGTGGAAGCTTTCTTT.

This chain joins TRBV4-2 and TRBJ1-2; D may be TRBD1 (6 bases). Germline lookup yields CDR1 LGHNA and CDR2 YNFKEQ. The V gene lost 3 bases and the J gene lost 6 bases, with 17 bases spanning the gap. This CDR3 contains 15 residues. The CDR3 DNA follows: TGTGCCAGCAGCCACCGGGGCAGGGGCGACGATGGCTACACCTTC. This encodes CASSHRGRGDDGYTF.

The V and J genes are TRBV4-2 and TRBJ1-2; D is possibly TRBD1 (5 bases). V was cut by 0 bases and J by 8 bases, with 13 bases left in between. Germline V gene sequence: CDR1 LGHNA, CDR2 YNFKEQ. The CDR3 is made up of 14 amino acids. In DNA form, the CDR3 reads TGTGCCAGCAGCCAAGAAACCGGGACGAGCGGCTACACCTTC. Translating gives CASSQETGTSGYTF.

The CDR3 DNA is TGTGCCAGCGGTCTGAACACTGAAGCTTTCTTT. This gives the protein CASGLNTEAFF. V gene TRBV6-5 combines with J gene TRBJ1-1; D remains ambiguous. The germline V and J ends were trimmed by 8 bases and 0 bases, with 4 bases remaining between them. The CDR3 sequence is 11 residues long. The germline CDR1 and CDR2 sequences are MNHEY and SVGAGI.

The chain is built from TRBV9 and TRBJ2-1, with 11 bases aligning to TRBD2. This CDR3 comprises 16 residues. After removal of 3 bases from V and 10 bases from J, the junction contained 12 bases not matched to a gene. Germline CDR1 SGDLS, CDR2 YYNGEE. The CDR3 nucleotides read TGTGCCAGCAGCGAACGGCAGACTAGCGGGGACGGAGAGCAGTTCTTC. As protein: CASSERQTSGDGEQFF.

V usage is TRBV27 and J usage is TRBJ1-4; perhaps TRBD1 as D (6 bases). Looked up from germline, CDR1 is MNHEY and CDR2 is SMNVEV (reference sequence). V dropped 6 bases and J dropped 7 bases, with 12 bases sitting between them. The CDR3 has 13 amino acids. The CDR3 reads CASSRGEGEKLFF. The CDR3 nucleotides read TGTGCCAGCAGCAGGGGAGAAGGTGAAAAACTGTTTTTT.

The chain joins TRBV5-6 to TRBJ1-3, with D perhaps TRBD1 (5 bases). V was cut by 3 bases and J by 0 bases, with 13 bases left in between. Germline loops: CDR1 SGHDT, CDR2 YYEEEE. CDR3 length: 16 amino acids. CDR3 sequence: CASSWGIWDSGNTIYF. For the CDR3, the DNA is TGTGCCAGCAGCTGGGGGATTTGGGACTCTGGAAACACCATATATTTT.

J is TRBJ2-2 and V is TRBV19; D tentatively reads TRBD1 or TRBD2 (7 bases each). The V and J ends lost 6 bases and 6 bases respectively, with 14 bases between them. Germline CDR1 is LNHDA and CDR2 is SQIVND (reference sequence). The CDR3 has 14 residues. CDR3 DNA: TGTGCCAGTAGGGCAGGGGGGGATGCCGGGGAGCTGTTTTTT. Protein: CASRAGGDAGELFF.

This clone has only one observation. The gene calls are TRBV25-1 and TRBJ2-7, with TRBD2 matching 11 bases. CDR1 is MGHDK and CDR2 is SYGVNS in the germline V gene. With 4 bases clipped from V and 7 bases from J, the junction kept 9 bases outside the gene matches. The CDR3 length is 15 residues. As DNA, the CDR3 is TGTGCCAGCAGTGGCGATAGCGGGAGGGCCGGAGAGCAGTACTTC. Its protein product is CASSGDSGRAGEQYF.

The gene calls are TRBV18 and TRBJ2-7, with D maybe TRBD1 (6 bases). CDR1 is KGHSH and CDR2 is LQKENI in the germline V gene. V was cut by 6 bases and J by 3 bases, with 18 bases left in between. This CDR3 contains 15 residues. Here the CDR3 DNA reads TGTGCCAGCTCCCGGACCCGGACAGATTACTACGAGCAGTACTTC. It translates to CASSRTRTDYYEQYF.

The rearrangement joins TRBV7-2 to TRBJ2-1; D perhaps matches TRBD2 (6 bases). CDR1 and CDR2 (germline): SGHTA, FQGNSA. This CDR3 region has 15 residues. With 5 bases removed from V and 7 bases from J, the gap between germline ends came to 18 bases. CDR3 region: CASSQWTGRGNEQFF. The CDR3, as DNA: TGTGCCAGCAGCCAATGGACGGGACGGGGGAATGAGCAGTTCTTC.